These 3 T cell receptor beta chains were sequenced from one sample in a study of T cells after posttransplantation cyclophosphamide. TCRdb keeps only in-frame clones here, not all; method: immunoSEQ multiplex PCR. The sample contains 50,000 to 65,000 clones, more than 70% of which appear only once. The sequenced material came from PBMCs. The source is a man aged 25 to 40 with a blood cancer, CMV-positive, and with a related stem cell donor.

CDR3: CASSLDSLLYEQYF. The CDR3 DNA is TGTGCCAGCAGCCTGGACTCGCTGCTCTACGAGCAGTACTTC. V gene TRBV6-5 combines with J gene TRBJ2-7; perhaps TRBD2 as D (5 bases). V lost 6 bases, J lost 3 bases, and 15 bases lay in between. This CDR3 contains 14 residues. From germline, CDR1 is MNHEY and CDR2 SVGAGI.

J is TRBJ2-7 and V is TRBV10-2; TRBD1 matches at 7 bases. Germline V gene lookup returns CDR1 WSHSY and CDR2 SAAADI. J gave up 2 bases and V 0 bases, and 4 bases lay outside the gene matches. The CDR3 covers 15 residues. The CDR3 coding sequence is TGCGCCAGCAGTGAGTCGAGGGACAGAACCTACGAGCAGTACTTC. Its translation: CASSESRDRTYEQYF.

This chain joins TRBV5-6 and TRBJ2-7; 8 bases fit TRBD2. The V segment lost 4 bases and the J segment 5 bases; nucleotides outside the gene matches: 8. The CDR3 loop spans 14 amino acids. CDR1 is SGHDT and CDR2 is YYEEEE in the germline V gene. The CDR3 sequence: CASSHEGSGNEQYF. CDR3 nucleotides: TGTGCCAGCAGCCACGAGGGTAGCGGGAACGAGCAGTACTTC.